Listed below are T cell receptor beta chains from one sample, sequenced in a study of blood T cell repertoires in COVID-19. Only in-frame clones appear in the TCRdb table, and some are missing; sequencing was by immunoSEQ multiplex PCR. The sample shows about 97,000 clones, around 87% of them seen only once. Input material: peripheral blood. These receptors were obtained from a human donor in a cohort sampled during active COVID-19. Each CDR3 is given with its conserved first and last residue. D genes are given only for firm matches. Clone size is stated in some rows and not others, as once, few, many or a class when expanded.

cdr3_nt	cdr3_aa	d_call	v_call	j_call	clone_size
TGTGCCAGCAGCTTTAGCGGGGAAAGCTACGAGCAGTACTTC	CASSFSGESYEQYF	TRBD2	TRBV9	TRBJ2-7	.
TGCGCCAGCGGTACCGGGACTCTTCAAGAGACCCAGTACTTC	CASGTGTLQETQYF	.	TRBV5-1	TRBJ2-5	.
TGTGCCAGCAGATTCGGGCTAGCGGGAGTCTACGAGCAGTACTTC	CASRFGLAGVYEQYF	TRBD2	TRBV6-5	TRBJ2-7	.
TGTGCCAGCAGCCAAGGCGGGACAGGGCACTCCTACGAGCAGTACTTC	CASSQGGTGHSYEQYF	TRBD1	TRBV3-1/TRBV3-2	TRBJ2-7	.
TGTGCCAGCAGCTCTGGAGGCAGTGCCTACGAGCAGTACTTC	CASSSGGSAYEQYF	.	TRBV7-9	TRBJ2-7	.
TGCGCCAGCAGCCAAGGGACCCACAGGGGTAATGAAAAACTGTTTTTT	CASSQGTHRGNEKLFF	TRBD1	TRBV4-1	TRBJ1-4	.
TGCGCCAGCAGCTTGGTGATTCAGGGGGATTCACCCCTCCACTTT	CASSLVIQGDSPLHF	TRBD1	TRBV5-1	TRBJ1-6	.
TGTGCCAGCAGCTTCCCGATGACAGGCCGAAATGAAAAACTGTTTTTT	CASSFPMTGRNEKLFF	.	TRBV5-5	TRBJ1-4	.
TGTGCCAGCAGCTTAGTGGGGGGGTCCCCCGGGGAGCTGTTTTTT	CASSLVGGSPGELFF	TRBD2	TRBV7-8	TRBJ2-2	.
TGTGCCAGCAGCCGGCTAGCTCTGTCGAACACCGGGGAGCTGTTTTTT	CASSRLALSNTGELFF	.	TRBV7-2	TRBJ2-2	.
TGTGCCAGCAGCGTGGGGCCACAAGAGACCCAGTACTTC	CASSVGPQETQYF	.	TRBV9	TRBJ2-5	.
TGTGCCAGCAGCGGAACAGGGGGCACTGAAGCTTTCTTT	CASSGTGGTEAFF	TRBD1	TRBV28	TRBJ1-1	.
TGTGCCAGTACCCCTTCGGGAACGGCCACCGGGGAGCTGTTTTTT	CASTPSGTATGELFF	.	TRBV19	TRBJ2-2	.
TGCAGCGTTGAGACAGGGGCAGGCACTGAAGCTTTCTTT	CSVETGAGTEAFF	TRBD1	TRBV29-1	TRBJ1-1	.
TGTGCCAGCATTATCGACAGAGGGAACACTGAAGCTTTCTTT	CASIIDRGNTEAFF	.	TRBV2	TRBJ1-1	.
TGCGCCAGCAGTCAGCGTTCGGGCACAGATACGCAGTATTTT	CASSQRSGTDTQYF	.	TRBV5-1	TRBJ2-3	.
TGCGCCAGCAGCCAAGCCCTCACAGATACGCAGTATTTT	CASSQALTDTQYF	.	TRBV4-1	TRBJ2-3	.
TGTGCCAGCAGCAGGACTTTAAACACTGAAGCTTTCTTT	CASSRTLNTEAFF	.	TRBV7-2	TRBJ1-1	.
TGTGCCAGCAGCTCCCGGGGGGGAGTCTATGGCTACACCTTC	CASSSRGGVYGYTF	.	TRBV7-6	TRBJ1-2	once
TGTGCCAGGTCAAACTCCATCTCCTACAATGAGCAGTTCTTC	CARSNSISYNEQFF	.	TRBV2	TRBJ2-1	.
TGTGCCAGCAGCTACCTTCTCTATGGCTACACCTTC	CASSYLLYGYTF	.	TRBV12-3/TRBV12-4	TRBJ1-2	.
TGCAGCGTCTCCGGGACTAGCGGGAGCTACAATGAGCAGTTCTTC	CSVSGTSGSYNEQFF	TRBD2	TRBV29-1	TRBJ2-1	.
TGTGCCAGCAGCCCTTCCCTCCCTAGCGGGTTTAACACCGGGGAGCTGTTTTTT	CASSPSLPSGFNTGELFF	TRBD2	TRBV3-1/TRBV3-2	TRBJ2-2	.
TGTGCCAGCAGCCCCGGGGGTAGGGCAGGGTTCCCAGGCGCTGAAGCTTTCTTT	CASSPGGRAGFPGAEAFF	.	TRBV7-3	TRBJ1-1	.
TGTGCCAGCAGCTGGACTAACCTGGGGGCAGATACGCAGTATTTT	CASSWTNLGADTQYF	.	TRBV5-4	TRBJ2-3	once
TGTGCCAGCAGCCTCCGGTTCGAGGGCGAGCAGTACTTC	CASSLRFEGEQYF	.	TRBV7-2	TRBJ2-7	.
TGTGCCAGCAGCCGAGGACAGGGACCGGGAACCTTC	CASSRGQGPGTF	TRBD1	TRBV7-2	TRBJ1-2	.
TGTGCCAGCTCACAACAGGAAAAACTGTTTTTT	CASSQQEKLFF	.	TRBV18	TRBJ1-4	.
TGTGCCAGCAGTTTAGCCTCGGGCGGGTTGCCCCAGCATTTT	CASSLASGGLPQHF	.	TRBV28	TRBJ1-5	.
TGTGCCAGCAGTGAGAGGGTGGCCGGGACTAGCGGGAGACAGTACGAGCAGTACTTC	CASSERVAGTSGRQYEQYF	TRBD2	TRBV6-1	TRBJ2-7	once
TGCGCCAGCTCCCCACAGCCCGGCAGGGGTGATACTGAAGCTTTCTTT	CASSPQPGRGDTEAFF	.	TRBV4-3	TRBJ1-1	.
TGTGCCAGCTCACCCCTGACAGACGACACCGGGGAGCTGTTTTTT	CASSPLTDDTGELFF	.	TRBV18	TRBJ2-2	.
TGTGCCAGCAGTTTACAACTTTATGGCTACACCTTC	CASSLQLYGYTF	.	TRBV12-3/TRBV12-4	TRBJ1-2	.